The 23 T cell receptor beta chains below all came from one sample that was sequenced in a study of human T cells and chemical hapten exposure. MiXCR was run by TCRdb on the RACE reads, yielding one entry per CDR3 protein. Seen here are about 340,000 distinct CDR3 sequences, roughly 6.9% observed once, and the top ten hold 8% to 9%. The sample's time point: patch test 1, 2 weeks after DPC sensitization. Treatment given: therapeutic diphenylcyclopropenone sensitization with weekly scalp DPC. This material consisted of whole blood, taken in connection with sensitization to the hapten diphenylcyclopropenone (DPC). The source is a young woman with alopecia areata. Some clones in this sample may be carry-over from other donors' samples.

The chain links TRBV7-8 to TRBJ2-3; D possibly uses TRBD1 or TRBD2 (7 bases each). The CDR3 sequence is 15 residues long. CDR1 is SGHVS and CDR2 is FQNEAQ in the germline V gene. V was trimmed by 7 bases and J by 2 bases, leaving 16 bases between them. The CDR3 protein is CASTQGGPYTDTQYF. CDR3 sequence (DNA): TGTGCCAGCACCCAGGGGGGGCCCTACACAGATACGCAGTATTTT.

The sample holds many counts of this clonotype. V and J are TRBV7-3 and TRBJ2-3; D uncertain. The germline V gene encodes CDR1 SGHTA and CDR2 FQGTGA. Trimming left V 5 bases short and J 1 base short, with 16 bases between. The CDR3 length is 16 residues. The chain's CDR3 is CASSLRGPGGTDTQYF. The DNA of the CDR3 is TGTGCCAGCAGCCTCAGAGGTCCTGGGGGCACAGATACGCAGTATTTT.

This clonotype has ten or more counts. The rearrangement uses TRBV7-9 and TRBJ1-4; TRBD1 matches at 7 bases. CDR1 SEHNR and CDR2 FQNEAQ come from the germline V gene (reference sequence). This CDR3 has 15 amino acids. V gave up 5 bases and J gave up 7 bases; unmatched junction bases: 10. The CDR3 protein is CASSQGQGEIEKLFF. As DNA, the CDR3 is TGTGCCAGCAGCCAAGGGCAGGGGGAGATTGAAAAACTGTTTTTT.

Note on this clonotype: One junction end does not reproduce the germline sequence, and a read error may be involved. J is TRBJ1-5 and V is TRBV9; D call uncertain. Looked up from germline, CDR1 is SGDLS and CDR2 is YYNGEE. The CDR3 runs to 14 residues. The chain's CDR3 is CASSGAYSNQPRHF. Here the CDR3 DNA reads TGTGCCAGCAGTGGAGCATATAGCAATCAGCCCCGGCATTTT.

This clonotype came up a few times. CDR3 nucleotide sequence: TGTGCCAGCAGCTTGTCAGGGGCCTTTCCCCAGCATTTT. This sequence encodes CASSLSGAFPQHF. The rearrangement links TRBV5-6 to TRBJ1-5; possibly TRBD1 for D (6 bases). Germline CDR1 reads SGHDT; CDR2 reads YYEEEE. V was cut by 1 base and J by 10 bases, with 12 bases left in between. The CDR3 extends over 13 amino acids.

This clonotype was recorded a few times. This sequence joins TRBV6-5 and TRBJ1-6; 8 bases are shared with TRBD1. The V segment lost 5 bases and the J segment 13 bases; nucleotides outside the gene matches: 10. The germline V gene encodes CDR1 MNHEY and CDR2 SVGAGI. The CDR3 loop spans 14 amino acids. The CDR3 spells CASSTRDRRAPLHF. CDR3 DNA: TGTGCCAGCAGTACACGGGACAGGCGGGCGCCCCTCCACTTT.

The V call is TRBV5-1, the J call TRBJ2-5; no firm D call. This CDR3 spans 13 amino acids. The ends were cut back, 1 base at V and 1 base at J, with 5 bases in the middle. Germline loops: CDR1 SGHRS, CDR2 YFSETQ. CDR3 sequence reads: CASSLFLQETQYF. Written as DNA, the CDR3 is TGCGCCAGCAGCTTGTTCCTCCAAGAGACCCAGTACTTC.

This clonotype was seen only a few times. V gene TRBV2 combines with J gene TRBJ2-5; D gene ambiguous. Between the trimmed V and J ends, which lost 4 bases and 1 base, there was a span of 7 bases. This CDR3 is 13 amino acids long. The V gene's germline CDR1 is SNHLY and CDR2 FYNNEI. CDR3 sequence reads: CASSGRTQETQYF. In DNA, the CDR3 is TGTGCCAGCAGTGGACGGACCCAAGAGACCCAGTACTTC.

This clonotype was seen more than once but under ten times. J is TRBJ1-3 and V is TRBV28, with D possibly matching TRBD1 (6 bases). V lost 8 bases, J lost 9 bases, and 26 bases lay in between. This CDR3 spans 16 amino acids. CDR1 MDHEN and CDR2 SYDVKM come from the germline V gene. The DNA of the CDR3 is TGTGCCAGCGGGAAAGACGGGGACATGCTGTTTGGCACCATATATTTT. Residues: CASGKDGDMLFGTIYF.

This clonotype was observed many times. The chain recombines TRBV9 with TRBJ2-3, with D possibly called TRBD1 or TRBD2 (5 bases each). This CDR3 has 15 residues. Trimming shortened V by 2 bases and J by 1 base, and 11 bases separated the two germline ends. Germline V gene data show CDR1 as SGDLS and CDR2 as YYNGEE. CDR3 DNA: TGTGCCAGCAGCGTTGAAGTGGGGGGCACAGATACGCAGTATTTT. Encoded protein: CASSVEVGGTDTQYF. Drawing the rest from reference TRBV9 and TRBJ2-3, the complete variable domain is DSGVTQTPKHLITATGQRVTLRCSPRSGDLSVYWYQQSLDQGLQFLIQYYNGEERAKGNILERFSAQQFPDLHSELNLSSLELGDSALYFCASSVEVGGTDTQYFGPGTRLTVL.

This clonotype was found a few times. The V and J genes are TRBV10-3 and TRBJ2-1, with D perhaps matching TRBD1 or TRBD2 (5 bases each). The CDR3 covers 12 residues. With 6 bases removed from V and 5 bases from J, the gap between germline ends came to 8 bases. Germline assignment: CDR1 ENHRY and CDR2 SYGVKD. CDR3 region: CAISLGDNEQFF. CDR3 coding DNA: TGTGCCATCAGCCTGGGGGACAATGAGCAGTTCTTC.

This clonotype was observed at least ten times. The V call is TRBV5-5, the J call TRBJ1-3; D is perhaps TRBD1 (6 bases). The CDR3 contains 16 residues. Trimming took off 1 base at V and 0 bases at J, with 11 bases between the two ends. Germline V gene lookup returns CDR1 SGHKS and CDR2 YYEKEE (reference sequence). The CDR3 coding sequence is TGTGCCAGCAGCTTGTTGGCGGACAGCTCTGGAAACACCATATATTTT. Its protein product is CASSLLADSSGNTIYF. Drawing the rest from reference TRBV5-5 and TRBJ1-3, the complete variable domain is DAGVTQSPTHLIKTRGQQVTLRCSPISGHKSVSWYQQVLGQGPQFIFQYYEKEERGRGNFPDRFSARQFPNYSSELNVNALLLGDSALYLCASSLLADSSGNTIYFGEGSWLTVV.

J is TRBJ1-5 and V is TRBV4-1; TRBD1 is a possible D gene (6 bases). V lost 0 bases and J 3 bases, leaving 9 bases between the germline ends. The germline CDR1 and CDR2 sequences are MGHRA and YSYEKL. This CDR3 has 15 residues. CDR3 region: CASSQEWGANQPQHF. The CDR3 region has the DNA TGCGCCAGCAGCCAAGAATGGGGGGCCAATCAGCCCCAGCATTTT.

This clonotype was counted many times. The chain joins TRBV9 to TRBJ2-5, with 8 bases that match TRBD2. V lost 0 bases and J lost 2; bases outside the gene matches: 3. Looked up from germline, CDR1 is SGDLS and CDR2 is YYNGEE. This CDR3 has 15 amino acids. The DNA of the CDR3 is TGTGCCAGCAGCGTAGACGTAGCGGGGCAAGAGACCCAGTACTTC. Translation gives CASSVDVAGQETQYF.

This rearrangement joins TRBV2 to TRBJ2-3; the D is unclear. Per germline, CDR1 SNHLY and CDR2 FYNNEI. The length of the CDR3 is 17 residues. V gave up 6 bases and J gave up 6 bases, with 25 bases separating them. CDR3 bases: TGTGCCAGCAGAGATACCCTTGTCCGGACGTTATCGGATACGCAGTATTTT. Its protein is CASRDTLVRTLSDTQYF.

This clonotype was recorded a few times. The chain employs TRBV20-1 and TRBJ1-1; D is perhaps TRBD1 (5 bases). CDR3 length equals 12 residues. Trimming took 0 bases from V and 5 from J, leaving 7 bases between them. Germline-derived CDR1 and CDR2 are DFQATT and SNEGSKA (reference sequence). In nucleotides, the CDR3 is TGCAGTGCTAGAGAAGCAGGGACTGAAGCTTTCTTT. Translation: CSAREAGTEAFF.

The J gene is TRBJ1-5, the V gene TRBV21-1; whether TRBD1, the table's D call, matches the DNA was not checked. TRBV21-1 is labeled a pseudogene. The CDR3 has 15 amino acids. This chain's CDR3 is CASSKKGQLNQPQHF. The DNA of the CDR3 is TGTGCCAGCAGCAAGAAGGGACAGCTCAATCAGCCCCAGCATTTT.

This sequence joins TRBV19 and TRBJ1-5; D unclear. The length of the CDR3 is 16 residues. The ends were cut back, 6 bases at V and 0 bases at J, with 15 bases in the middle. Germline-derived CDR1 and CDR2 are LNHDA and SQIVND (reference sequence). The DNA for the CDR3 is TGTGCCAGTAGCCGGACTCAGGCATATAGCAATCAGCCCCAGCATTTT. Its protein is CASSRTQAYSNQPQHF.

This clonotype has ten or more counts. The J gene is TRBJ1-1, the V gene TRBV20-1; 7 positions match TRBD1. Germline lookup yields CDR1 DFQATT and CDR2 SNEGSKA (reference sequence). V lost 6 bases to trimming and J lost 1 base; unmatched junction nucleotides: 8. The CDR3 has 14 residues. CDR3 in DNA: TGCAGTGCAGTCAGGGGGTTTGAGAACACTGAAGCTTTCTTT. Its protein is CSAVRGFENTEAFF.

This clonotype has just a few counts. The chain recombines TRBV4-2 with TRBJ2-1, with 8 nucleotides matching TRBD1. Germline CDR1 LGHNA, CDR2 YNFKEQ. V was pared by 2 bases and J by 7 bases, with 4 bases of the junction left unmatched. The CDR3 totals 14 residues. For the CDR3, the DNA is TGTGCCAGCAGCCAACGGACAGGGAAAAATGAGCAGTTCTTC. Translated: CASSQRTGKNEQFF.

This clonotype was recorded many times. CDR3 loop: CASSLEGEAFF. The CDR3, as DNA: TGTGCCAGCAGCTTAGAAGGAGAAGCTTTCTTT. The rearrangement uses TRBV11-2 and TRBJ1-1; D not certain. Germline V gene lookup returns CDR1 SGHAT and CDR2 FQNNGV. CDR3 length: 11 residues. V lost 0 bases and J lost 8, with 4 bases in between.

The J gene is TRBJ1-2, the V gene TRBV12-3 or TRBV12-4; D gene unclear. V was trimmed by 2 bases and J by 5 bases, leaving 12 bases between them. The CDR3 runs to 14 residues. CDR3 in amino acids: CASSLYVGGYGYTF. CDR3 DNA: TGTGCCAGCAGTTTATACGTTGGTGGTTATGGCTACACCTTC.

This clonotype was observed many times. V is TRBV11-1 and J is TRBJ2-1, with 9 bases that match TRBD2. V lost 5 bases, J lost 9 bases, and 8 bases stayed unmatched. The CDR3 loop spans 14 amino acids. In germline, CDR1 is SGHAT, CDR2 FQDESV (reference sequence). CDR3 nucleotides: TGTGCCAGCAGCCTGTTAGCGGGGGAGGGTGAGCAGTTCTTC. This encodes CASSLLAGEGEQFF.